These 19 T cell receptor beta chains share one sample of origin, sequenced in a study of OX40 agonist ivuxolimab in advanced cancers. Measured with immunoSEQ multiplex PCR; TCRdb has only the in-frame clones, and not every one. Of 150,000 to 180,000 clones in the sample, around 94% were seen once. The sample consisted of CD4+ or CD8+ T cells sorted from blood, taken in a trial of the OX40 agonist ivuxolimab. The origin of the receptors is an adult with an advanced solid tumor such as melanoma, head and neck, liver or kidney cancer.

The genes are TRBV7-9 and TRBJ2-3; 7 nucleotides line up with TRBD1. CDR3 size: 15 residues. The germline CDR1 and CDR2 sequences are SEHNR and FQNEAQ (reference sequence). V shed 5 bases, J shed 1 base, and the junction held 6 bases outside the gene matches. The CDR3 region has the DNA TGTGCCAGCAGCAGAGGGGGCAGGGGCACAGATACGCAGTATTTT. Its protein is CASSRGGRGTDTQYF.

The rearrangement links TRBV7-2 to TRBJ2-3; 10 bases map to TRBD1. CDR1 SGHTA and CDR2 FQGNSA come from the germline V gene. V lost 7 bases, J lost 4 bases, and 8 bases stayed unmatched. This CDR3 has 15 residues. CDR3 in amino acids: CASTMGQGRADTQYF. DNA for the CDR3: TGTGCCAGCACCATGGGACAGGGGAGGGCAGATACGCAGTATTTT.

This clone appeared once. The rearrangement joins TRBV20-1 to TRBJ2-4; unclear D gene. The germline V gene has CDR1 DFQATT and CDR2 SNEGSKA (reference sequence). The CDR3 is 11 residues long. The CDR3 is CRPGALDIQYF. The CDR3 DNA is TGCAGGCCCGGTGCACTGGACATTCAGTACTTC.

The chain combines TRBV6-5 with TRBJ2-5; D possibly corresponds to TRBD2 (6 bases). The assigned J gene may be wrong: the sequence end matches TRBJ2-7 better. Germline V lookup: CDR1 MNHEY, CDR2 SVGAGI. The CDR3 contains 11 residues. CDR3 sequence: CASKTSYEQYF. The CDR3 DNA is TGTGCCAGCAAGACTAGTTACGAGCAGTACTTC.

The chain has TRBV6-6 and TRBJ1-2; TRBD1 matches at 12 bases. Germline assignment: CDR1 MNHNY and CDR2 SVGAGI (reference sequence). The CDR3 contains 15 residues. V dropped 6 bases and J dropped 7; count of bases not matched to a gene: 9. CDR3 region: CASRQTGTGGRGYTF. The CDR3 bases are TGTGCCAGCAGACAAACCGGGACAGGGGGCCGTGGCTACACCTTC.

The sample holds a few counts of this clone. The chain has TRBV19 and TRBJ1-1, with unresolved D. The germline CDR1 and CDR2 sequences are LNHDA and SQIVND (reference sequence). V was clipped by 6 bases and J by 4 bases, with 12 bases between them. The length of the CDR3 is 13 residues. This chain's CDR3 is CASRTDMFTEAFF. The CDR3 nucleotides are TGTGCCAGTAGGACCGACATGTTCACTGAAGCTTTCTTT.

CDR3: CAWSLGGTSTDTQYF. The DNA of the CDR3 is TGTGCCTGGAGTCTCGGCGGGACTAGCACAGATACGCAGTATTTT. The chain uses TRBV30 and TRBJ2-3, with a tentative D call TRBD2 (6 bases). V was trimmed by 2 bases and J by 0 bases, leaving 12 bases between them. Germline-derived CDR1 and CDR2 are GTSNPN and SVGIG (reference sequence). CDR3 length: 15 residues. The entire variable domain, with the rest obtained from reference TRBV30 and TRBJ2-3, is as follows: SQTIHQWPATLVQPVGSPLSLECTVEGTSNPNLYWYRQAAGRGLQLLFYSVGIGQISSEVPQNLSASRPQDRQFILSSKKLLLSDSGFYLCAWSLGGTSTDTQYFGPGTRLTVL.

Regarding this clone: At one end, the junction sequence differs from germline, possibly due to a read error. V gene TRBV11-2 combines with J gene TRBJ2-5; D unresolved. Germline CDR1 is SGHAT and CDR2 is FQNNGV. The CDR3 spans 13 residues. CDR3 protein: CAGSLGAQETQYF. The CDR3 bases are TGTGCCGGCAGCTTAGGCGCCCAAGAGACCCAGTACTTC.

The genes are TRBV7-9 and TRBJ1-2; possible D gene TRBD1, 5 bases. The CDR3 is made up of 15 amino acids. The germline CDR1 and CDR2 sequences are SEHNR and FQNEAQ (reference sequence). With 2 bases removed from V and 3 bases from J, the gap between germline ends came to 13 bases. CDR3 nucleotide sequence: TGTGCCAGCAGCTTATCTCAGGGCGTTCACTATGGCTACACCTTC. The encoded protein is CASSLSQGVHYGYTF.

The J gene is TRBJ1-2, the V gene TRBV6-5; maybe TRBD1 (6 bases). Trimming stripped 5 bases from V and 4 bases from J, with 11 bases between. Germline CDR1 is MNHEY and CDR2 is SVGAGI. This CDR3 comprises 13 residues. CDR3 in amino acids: CASSLGQFYGYTF. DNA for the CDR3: TGTGCCAGCAGTCTAGGACAGTTCTATGGCTACACCTTC.

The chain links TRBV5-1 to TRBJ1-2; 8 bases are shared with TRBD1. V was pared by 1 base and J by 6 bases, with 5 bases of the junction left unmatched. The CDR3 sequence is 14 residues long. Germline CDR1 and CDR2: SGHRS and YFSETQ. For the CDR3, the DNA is TGCGCCAGCAGCTTGCCAGGGGGCCGAAATGGCTACACCTTC. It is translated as CASSLPGGRNGYTF.

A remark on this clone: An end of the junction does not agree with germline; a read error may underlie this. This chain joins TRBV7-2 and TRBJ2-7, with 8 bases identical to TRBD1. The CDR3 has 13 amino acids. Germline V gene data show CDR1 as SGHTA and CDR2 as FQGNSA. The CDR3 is CASSRQGSSEQYF. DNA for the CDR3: TGTGCCAGCAGCCGACAGGGGTCCTCCGAGCAGTACTTC.

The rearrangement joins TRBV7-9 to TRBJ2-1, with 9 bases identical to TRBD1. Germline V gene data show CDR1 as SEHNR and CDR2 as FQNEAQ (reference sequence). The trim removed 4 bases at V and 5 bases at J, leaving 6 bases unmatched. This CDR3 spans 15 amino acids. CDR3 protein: CASSSQGAIDNEQFF. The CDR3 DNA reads TGTGCCAGCAGCTCACAGGGGGCGATCGACAATGAGCAGTTCTTC.

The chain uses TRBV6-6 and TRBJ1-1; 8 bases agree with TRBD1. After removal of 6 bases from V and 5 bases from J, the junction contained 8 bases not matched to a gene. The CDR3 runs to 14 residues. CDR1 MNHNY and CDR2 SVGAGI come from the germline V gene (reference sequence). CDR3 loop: CASSTGQGGTEAFF. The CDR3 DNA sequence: TGTGCCAGCAGCACTGGACAGGGTGGAACTGAAGCTTTCTTT.

In DNA form, the CDR3 reads TGCGCCAGCAGCCCAGCCGGGCAGGGGCTAATTAATGAAAAACTGTTTTTT. Its translation: CASSPAGQGLINEKLFF. V gene TRBV5-1 combines with J gene TRBJ1-4; TRBD1 is a possible D gene (6 bases). The CDR3 totals 17 residues. Germline CDR1 reads SGHRS; CDR2 reads YFSETQ. Deletions cut 4 bases from V and 4 bases from J, with 20 bases between.

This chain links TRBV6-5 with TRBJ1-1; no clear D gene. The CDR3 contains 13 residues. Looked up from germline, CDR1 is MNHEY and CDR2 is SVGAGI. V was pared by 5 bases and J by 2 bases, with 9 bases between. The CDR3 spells CASSVETNTEAFF. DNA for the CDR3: TGTGCCAGCAGTGTCGAGACTAACACTGAAGCTTTCTTT.

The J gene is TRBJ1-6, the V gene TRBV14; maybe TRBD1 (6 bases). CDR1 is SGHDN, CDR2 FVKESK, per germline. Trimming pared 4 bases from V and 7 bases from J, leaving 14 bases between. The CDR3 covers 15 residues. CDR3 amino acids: CASSLDRIWNSPLHF. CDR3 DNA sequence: TGTGCCAGCAGCCTTGACAGGATTTGGAATTCACCCCTCCACTTT.

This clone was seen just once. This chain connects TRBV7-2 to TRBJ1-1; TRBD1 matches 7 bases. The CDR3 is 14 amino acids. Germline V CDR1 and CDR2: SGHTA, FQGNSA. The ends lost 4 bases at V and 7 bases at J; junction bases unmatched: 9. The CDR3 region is CASSSYRTGLEAFF. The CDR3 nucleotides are TGTGCCAGCAGCTCCTATCGGACAGGTCTTGAAGCTTTCTTT. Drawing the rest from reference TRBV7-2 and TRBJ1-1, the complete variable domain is GAGVSQSPSNKVTEKGKDVELRCDPISGHTALYWYRQSLGQGLEFLIYFQGNSAPDKSGLPSDRFSAERTGGSVSTLTIQRTQQEDSAVYLCASSSYRTGLEAFFGQGTRLTVV.

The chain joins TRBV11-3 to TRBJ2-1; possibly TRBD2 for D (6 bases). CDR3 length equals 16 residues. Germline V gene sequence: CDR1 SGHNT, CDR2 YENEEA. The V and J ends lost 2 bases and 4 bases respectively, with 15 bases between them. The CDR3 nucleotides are TGTGCCAGCAGCTTATCCTCCGGGGGACCTTACAATGAGCAGTTCTTC. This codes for CASSLSSGGPYNEQFF.